These T cell receptor beta chains were read from a single sample in a study of blood T cells in healthy people across ages. Each CDR3 protein is one row after TCRdb ran MiXCR on the 5' RACE reads. The sample records 1.5 million to 1.9 million distinct CDR3 sequences, about 42% being singletons. What was sequenced was blood. The source is a woman aged 18-35 years in good health. Both conserved end residues are part of each CDR3. The order of the fields is V gene, J gene, D gene, clone size, CDR3 DNA, CDR3 protein. The D gene is left open where the match is weak. Some rows mark clone size as missing; the rest say once, few, many or name a class of expanded clone.

TRBV6-2/TRBV6-3	TRBJ1-2	.	.	TGTGCCAGCACATGCAGTGAAAACTATGGCTACACCTTC	CASTCSENYGYTF
TRBV4-3	TRBJ2-2	.	few	TGCGCCAGCAGCCAAGATTGGGTCAGCTATGCGTCGAACACCGGGGAGCTGTTTTTT	CASSQDWVSYASNTGELFF
TRBV2	TRBJ2-3	TRBD2	.	TGTGCCGACGGAGGGAGGGTGGTCACAGATACGCAGTATTTT	CADGGRVVTDTQYF
TRBV6-1	TRBJ2-6	TRBD1	.	TGTGCCGGCGGACAGGCTAGCTCTGGGGCCAACGTCCTGACTTTC	CAGGQASSGANVLTF
TRBV12-3/TRBV12-4	TRBJ2-5	.	.	TGTGCCAGCAGTTTAGGGGCAGGGTTCAAGAGGGAGACCCAGTACTTC	CASSLGAGFKRETQYF
TRBV20-1	TRBJ1-1	.	few	TGCAGTGCTAGACAGCCGATGAACACTGAAGCTTTCTTT	CSARQPMNTEAFF
TRBV25-1	TRBJ1-3	.	.	TGTGCCAGCACTAACGGGTTCTCTGGAAACACCATATATTTT	CASTNGFSGNTIYF
TRBV4-3	TRBJ1-1	TRBD1	.	TGCGCCAGCAGCCAAACAGGGGCTCTCACTGAAGCTTTCTTT	CASSQTGALTEAFF
TRBV12-3/TRBV12-4	TRBJ2-1	TRBD2	.	TGTGCCAGCAGTTTGGGGAGGACTAGCGGGGTATACAATGAGCAGTTCTTC	CASSLGRTSGVYNEQFF
TRBV4-3	TRBJ2-1	TRBD2	few	TGCGCCAGCAGCGCGGGACTAGGCCACAATGAGCAGTTCTTC	CASSAGLGHNEQFF